At least ten counts were recorded for the clone carrying this TCR beta chain. These data come from a study of regulatory T cells in long-lasting Graves disease. Library construction for TCR beta used iRepertoire HTBI primers and Arm-PCR of CDR3 regions. TCRdb used MiXCR to reprocess the multiplex PCR reads, holding one entry per CDR3 protein. The sample gives a few hundred thousand distinct CDR3 sequences, under 20% of which show up once; 14% is in the top ten. Regarding time point: newly diagnosed GD, antithyroid drugs for less than 3 months. Researchers made the TCR library from RNA that was extracted from PBMCs. This sample also belongs to another study, concerning T cells in Graves' hyperthyroidism and ophthalmopathy. That work adds: Graves' hyperthyroidism qualified as stable when ophthalmopathy did not progress within 18 months.

The TCR originated in a woman in her 30s with Graves disease. The source was peripheral blood mononuclear cells (PBMCs), collected at new diagnosis, from a patient treated with antithyroid drugs.

In nucleotides, the CDR3 is TGTGCCACCAGTGAGTCCCGGACCGTAAACAATGAGCAGTTCTTC. This gives the protein CATSESRTVNNEQFF. V gene TRBV24-1 combines with J gene TRBJ2-1; D uncertain. This CDR3 is built from 15 residues. V lost 4 bases to trimming and J lost 5 bases, with 14 bases between them. The germline gives CDR1 KGHDR, CDR2 SFDVKD.